This T cell receptor (beta chain) was recovered during a study of T cell responses to AZD1222 COVID-19 vaccine (dated by TCRdb to about 2021). Regarding the research as a whole: A total of more than 230 trial participants underwent TCR sequencing, of whom about 200 had received two doses of AZD1222 and about 25 had received two doses of the MenACWY control vaccine. Trial participants were enrolled by age into subgroups of 18-55, 56-69 and 70-plus years, and about 150, 27 and 61 TCR-sequenced participants, respectively, were included in these subgroups. Findings and caveats that apply to the study as a whole: Conclusions about previously exposed vaccinees are limited, since just 5 to 7 AZD1222 recipients were seropositive for SARS-CoV-2 at baseline. Nearly half of unique spike-specific TCRs reportedly recognized epitopes outside regions mutated in the B.1.351 and B.1.1.7 variants. Participants were mostly white British, with more females than males. The authors suggested clonal diversity may have been underestimated. Because no samples from the day 14 peak response were available, repertoires could be characterized only after the peak T cell response. After two AZD1222 doses, spike-specific TCR breadth and depth were significantly higher than at day 0 and than in MenACWY recipients. The 56-69-year group was small, and its depth increase did not reach significance, likely because of low power. CD4 TCRs associated with the vaccine covered the entire spike protein, and the dominant responses were in regions 160-218 and 743-854.

Based on the germline V gene, the CDR1 and CDR2 sequences are SGHDN and FVKESK. V lost 1 base and J lost 7 bases; the stretch between them is 14 bases long. The CDR3 runs 15 residues from the cysteine to the phenylalanine. Only the CDR3 region is kept as DNA, spanning 45 bases read in frame from base 1. The sample's time point label, decoded: about 28 days (+/-7) after the second vaccine dose. AZD1222 recipients with second doses at about 4 weeks or about 12 weeks were pooled, because spike-specific TCR depth and breadth did not differ between schedules. The vaccinee samples were drawn from two UK trials, COV001 and COV002, one of which was a single-blind randomized controlled phase 2/3 trial testing AZD1222 (ChAdOx1 nCoV-19) in healthy adults. Trial participant PBMC samples were collected at day 0 and day 28 after the second dose for TCRbeta chain sequencing. The CDR3 regions of human TCRbeta chains were analyzed by immunosequencing. Per the original workflow: Repertoire TCRs were matched against a reference library of SARS-CoV-2-specific TCRs generated with the MIRA antigen-specificity platform. Breadth was defined as the fraction of unique TCRs that were SARS-CoV-2-associated, and depth was defined as the fraction of total T cells that were SARS-CoV-2-associated. Each spike-specific TCR was assigned to its reactive spike region and to a CD4 or CD8 class using the MIRA data. Log10-transformed breadth and depth values were compared by one-way ANOVA with Sidak's multiple comparisons tests. Entries here come from immuneACCESS through TCRdb and include only in-frame sequences with V and J called. Some clones fail to appear in such tables; in the studies checked, an unresolved V gene covers under half of the shortfall, and the cause of the remainder is unknown. That table furnishes V, J and clone size, whereas the DNA furnished D and trimming. This sample holds some 130,000 clones; more than 75% were observed only once. The leading ten clones occupy 1% to 1.4% of the sample.

As concerns this clone: Its antigen is not yet known. No base qualities exist here, and no much larger clone lies one base off it.

The rearranged segments are TRBV14 and TRBJ2-1; the D gene cannot be named for sure. This receptor was taken from an adult who received the AZD1222 COVID-19 vaccine. The sample in question was peripheral blood, obtained 28 days after the second AZD1222 dose. The nucleotide sequence reads as follows: TGTGCCAGCAGCCAAGGTTGGACCACTAATAATGAGCAGTTCTTC. Its protein reads: CASSQGWTTNNEQFF.